This entry concerns a single TCR beta chain. No antigen is known for it. These data are taken from a study of cytomegalovirus exposure and HLA in healthy donors. The CDR3 spans 15 residues. V shed 7 bases and J shed 2 bases, with 12 bases lying between them. Per germline, CDR1 MNHNS and CDR2 SASEGT. Repertoires were generated with immunoSEQ multiplex PCR, while TCRdb's copy carries only in-frame clones and drops some. The sample yields about 120,000 clones, 85% to 90% seen once. Findings and caveats of the study: Confirmation in vitro established that a few CMV-associated chains were specific for CMV antigens.

This chain connects TRBV6-1 to TRBJ2-6, with D perhaps matching TRBD1 (5 bases). The receptor was derived from a woman aged 25 to 39 in good health and CMV-seronegative. The sample taken for sequencing was PBMCs. The CDR3 loop is CASTRVGAGANVLTF. The CDR3 DNA is TGTGCCAGCACTAGAGTAGGGGCTGGGGCCAACGTCCTGACTTTC.